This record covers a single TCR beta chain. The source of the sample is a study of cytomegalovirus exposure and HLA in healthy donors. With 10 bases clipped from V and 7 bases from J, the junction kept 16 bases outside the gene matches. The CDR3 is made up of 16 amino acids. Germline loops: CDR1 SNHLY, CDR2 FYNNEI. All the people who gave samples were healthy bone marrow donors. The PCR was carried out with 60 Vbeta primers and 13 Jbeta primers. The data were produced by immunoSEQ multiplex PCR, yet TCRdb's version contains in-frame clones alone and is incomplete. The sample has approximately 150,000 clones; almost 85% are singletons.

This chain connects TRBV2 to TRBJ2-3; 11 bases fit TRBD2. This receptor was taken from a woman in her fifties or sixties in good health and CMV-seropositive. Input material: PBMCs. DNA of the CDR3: TGTGCCATCAAAATCGGTAGCGGGAGGGCCGGAAATACGCAGTATTTT. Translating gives CAIKIGSGRAGNTQYF.